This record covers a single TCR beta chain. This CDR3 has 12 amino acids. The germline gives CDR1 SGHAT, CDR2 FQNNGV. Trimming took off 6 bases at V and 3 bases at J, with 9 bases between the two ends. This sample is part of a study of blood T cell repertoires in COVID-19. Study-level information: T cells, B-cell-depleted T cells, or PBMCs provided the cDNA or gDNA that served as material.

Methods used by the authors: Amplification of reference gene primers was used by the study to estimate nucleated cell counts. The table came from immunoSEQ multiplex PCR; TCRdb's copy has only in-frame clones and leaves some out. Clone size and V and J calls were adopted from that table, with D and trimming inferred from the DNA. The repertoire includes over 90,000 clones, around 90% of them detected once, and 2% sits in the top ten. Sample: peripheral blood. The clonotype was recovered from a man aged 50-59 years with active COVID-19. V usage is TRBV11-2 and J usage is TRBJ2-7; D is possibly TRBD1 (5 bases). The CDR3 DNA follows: TGTGCCAGCAGTACGACAGTCTACGAGCAGTACTTC. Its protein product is CASSTTVYEQYF.